One and the same sample provided the 30 T cell receptor beta chains below, sequenced in a study of cytomegalovirus exposure and HLA in healthy donors. Researchers ran the PCR with 60 Vbeta and 13 Jbeta primers. Produced via immunoSEQ multiplex PCR; TCRdb's table is partial and in-frame only. This sample has roughly 100,000 clones; around 76% occur once, and the top ten carry about 7.5%. Sequencing was carried out using PBMCs. The receptors stem from a man in his forties in good health and CMV-seropositive.

This clone is labeled as large. V and J are TRBV7-8 and TRBJ1-3, with D unclear. This CDR3 has 17 residues. Germline CDR1 and CDR2: SGHVS and FQNEAQ. V shed 5 bases and J shed 5 bases, with 22 bases lying between them. The CDR3 loop is CASSQLYFSSRRNTIYF. The CDR3 DNA sequence: TGTGCCAGCAGCCAACTATACTTCTCCTCCCGGAGAAACACCATATATTTT.

This rearrangement joins TRBV18 to TRBJ2-5, with 7 bases aligning to TRBD1. The CDR3 spans 17 residues. With V trimmed by 3 bases and J by 3 bases, 13 bases remained unmatched. Germline V gene lookup returns CDR1 KGHSH and CDR2 LQKENI. The CDR3 spells CASSPLDRVGIKETQYF. CDR3 nucleotides: TGTGCCAGCTCACCTCTCGACAGGGTAGGGATTAAAGAGACCCAGTACTTC.

CDR3 sequence: CATSTTPGRGETQYF. The CDR3 bases are TGTGCCACCAGCACAACCCCGGGCAGGGGAGAGACCCAGTACTTC. The genes are TRBV15 and TRBJ2-5; tentatively, D is TRBD1 (6 bases). The germline V and J ends were trimmed by 4 bases and 4 bases, with 16 bases remaining between them. This CDR3 is built from 15 residues. CDR1 and CDR2 from the germline V gene are LNHNV and YYDKDF (reference sequence).

The genes are TRBV7-2 and TRBJ2-1; TRBD2 matches at 7 bases. The germline V gene has CDR1 SGHTA and CDR2 FQGNSA. This CDR3 has 17 residues. V gave up 1 base and J gave up 0 bases; unmatched junction bases: 6. The CDR3 bases are TGTGCCAGCAGCTTAGTGGGAGCGGGAAGCTCCTACAATGAGCAGTTCTTC. It yields the protein CASSLVGAGSSYNEQFF.

The gene calls are TRBV9 and TRBJ2-5; 13 nucleotides agree with TRBD2. The V gene end was trimmed by 4 bases and the J gene end by 4 bases; junction bases not matched to a gene: 4. The germline V gene encodes CDR1 SGDLS and CDR2 YYNGEE. This CDR3 spans 15 amino acids. The CDR3 sequence is CASSPRTSGRETQYF. Here the CDR3 DNA reads TGTGCCAGCAGCCCTCGGACTAGCGGGAGAGAGACCCAGTACTTC. Combining the CDR3 with reference TRBV9 and TRBJ2-5 gives the whole variable domain DSGVTQTPKHLITATGQRVTLRCSPRSGDLSVYWYQQSLDQGLQFLIQYYNGEERAKGNILERFSAQQFPDLHSELNLSSLELGDSALYFCASSPRTSGRETQYFGPGTRLLVL.

The chain couples TRBV6-1 to TRBJ1-5, with D uncertain. The V gene lost 0 bases and the J gene lost 4 bases, with 7 bases spanning the gap. The length of the CDR3 is 14 residues. CDR1 MNHNS and CDR2 SASEGT come from the germline V gene. CDR3 sequence: CASSEAERNQPQHF. The CDR3 DNA is TGTGCCAGCAGTGAAGCTGAGAGAAATCAGCCCCAGCATTTT.

This clone was seen more than once but under ten times. The chain recombines TRBV28 with TRBJ2-1, with D maybe TRBD1 (5 bases). CDR1 and CDR2 from the germline V gene are MDHEN and SYDVKM. Trimming left V 6 bases short and J 0 bases short, with 12 bases between. CDR3 length: 15 residues. CDR3 residues: CASRWGLSSYNEQFF. The CDR3 DNA is TGTGCCAGCAGATGGGGCCTCAGCTCCTACAATGAGCAGTTCTTC.

The J gene is TRBJ2-5, the V gene TRBV28; D remains ambiguous. The germline CDR1 and CDR2 sequences are MDHEN and SYDVKM. The ends were cut back, 6 bases at V and 8 bases at J, with 16 bases in the middle. The CDR3 loop spans 13 amino acids. The CDR3 region has the DNA TGTGCCAGCAGGCTCCCTTTCCCGACTACCCAGTACTTC. As protein: CASRLPFPTTQYF.

V gene TRBV15 combines with J gene TRBJ1-4; D gene ambiguous. Germline CDR1 LNHNV, CDR2 YYDKDF (reference sequence). The V gene lost 5 bases and the J gene lost 8 bases, with 18 bases spanning the gap. The CDR3 extends over 15 amino acids. The CDR3 DNA sequence: TGTGCCACCAGCGGAGGGAGGAGGGCTCGGGAAAAACTGTTTTTT. Protein: CATSGGRRAREKLFF.

The V gene is TRBV10-1, the J gene TRBJ2-7; 13 bases match TRBD2. CDR1 is WNHNN and CDR2 is SYGVQD in the germline V gene (reference sequence). This CDR3 is built from 14 residues. V shed 8 bases and J 6 bases; nucleotides not matched to a gene: 7. The CDR3 loop reads CASLGLAGECEQYF. DNA for the CDR3: TGCGCCAGCCTCGGACTAGCGGGAGAGTGCGAGCAGTACTTC.

This clone occurred a few times. The chain carries TRBV14 and TRBJ2-7; D is possibly TRBD1 (5 bases). The V end lost 0 bases, the J end lost 3 bases, and 12 bases lay between the germline ends. This CDR3 has 15 amino acids. CDR1 is SGHDN, CDR2 FVKESK, per germline. The CDR3, as DNA: TGTGCCAGCAGCCAAGATGAACAGGTCGTCTACGAGCAGTACTTC. Amino acids: CASSQDEQVVYEQYF.

This chain joins TRBV5-6 and TRBJ2-2, with D possibly matching TRBD1 (6 bases). The CDR3 runs 15 residues. Germline V gene data show CDR1 as SGHDT and CDR2 as YYEEEE. Trimming took 4 bases from V and 2 from J, leaving 12 bases between them. As DNA, the CDR3 is TGTGCCAGCAGCGCCGCAGGGGTCAACACCGGGGAGCTGTTTTTT. The encoded protein is CASSAAGVNTGELFF.

The chain carries TRBV4-1 and TRBJ2-7; TRBD2 is a possible D gene (6 bases). This CDR3 region has 13 residues. Per the germline V gene, CDR1 is MGHRA and CDR2 is YSYEKL. Trimming left V 3 bases short and J 3 bases short, with 9 bases between. The CDR3, as DNA: TGCGCCAGCAGCCAGGACGGGAGCTACGAGCAGTACTTC. Encoded protein: CASSQDGSYEQYF.

The chain carries TRBV29-1 and TRBJ2-7; D perhaps matches TRBD1 (5 bases). The CDR3 runs to 12 residues. Germline-derived CDR1 and CDR2 are SQVTM and ANQGSEA. V was trimmed by 3 bases and J by 2 bases, leaving 8 bases between them. The CDR3 here is CSVEIGAYEQYF. In DNA form, the CDR3 reads TGCAGCGTTGAGATAGGGGCCTACGAGCAGTACTTC.

The chain employs TRBV2 and TRBJ2-7, with D maybe TRBD1 (6 bases). Germline-derived CDR1 and CDR2 are SNHLY and FYNNEI. Trimming took 7 bases from V and 0 from J, leaving 25 bases between them. The CDR3 totals 18 residues. The CDR3 sequence: CASIAEGQMSEGSYEQYF. Here the CDR3 DNA reads TGTGCCAGCATTGCTGAGGGACAAATGTCTGAAGGCTCCTACGAGCAGTACTTC.

The CDR3 region is CATDRGPGGTGELFF. CDR3 nucleotides: TGCGCCACCGACAGGGGGCCCGGAGGTACCGGGGAGCTGTTTTTT. This chain links TRBV5-1 with TRBJ2-2; 10 nucleotides agree with TRBD1. V was clipped by 9 bases and J by 5 bases; unmatched bases: 10. Germline values: CDR1 SGHRS, CDR2 YFSETQ. This CDR3 contains 15 residues.

The J gene is TRBJ1-1, the V gene TRBV4-1, with TRBD1 as a possible D gene (5 bases). The CDR3 sequence is 13 residues long. V was clipped by 3 bases and J by 6 bases, with 11 bases between them. CDR1 is MGHRA and CDR2 is YSYEKL in the germline V gene. Here the CDR3 DNA reads TGCGCCAGCAGCCAGGAGGGGTTAGCTGAAGCTTTCTTT. Its translation: CASSQEGLAEAFF.

This clone was seen more than once but under ten times. The chain combines TRBV27 with TRBJ2-7; a possible D gene is TRBD2 (5 bases). The CDR3 is 15 residues long. CDR1 is MNHEY and CDR2 is SMNVEV in the germline V gene (reference sequence). The V end lost 5 bases, the J end lost 3 bases, and 17 bases lay between the germline ends. CDR3: CASSLGERWSYEQYF. The CDR3 coding sequence is TGTGCCAGCAGTCTAGGTGAGCGGTGGAGCTACGAGCAGTACTTC.

The chain combines TRBV2 with TRBJ1-5, with D unclear. This CDR3 is 14 amino acids long. Germline V gene data show CDR1 as SNHLY and CDR2 as FYNNEI. Deletions cut 4 bases from V and 3 bases from J, with 10 bases between. The CDR3 here is CASSAIYANQPQHF. The CDR3 DNA follows: TGTGCCAGCAGTGCGATCTATGCCAATCAGCCCCAGCATTTT.

This clone was counted a single time. The V and J genes are TRBV7-9 and TRBJ2-7; possible D gene TRBD1, 6 bases. Between the trimmed V and J ends, which lost 5 bases and 7 bases, there was a span of 15 bases. CDR3 length equals 13 residues. Germline loops: CDR1 SEHNR, CDR2 FQNEAQ (reference sequence). The CDR3: CASSREQGPEQYF. CDR3 DNA: TGTGCCAGCAGCCGAGAACAGGGTCCGGAGCAGTACTTC.

The CDR3 bases are TGCAGCGTTGAATGGCGGACAGGGAACGAGCAGTACTTC. It encodes CSVEWRTGNEQYF. The chain carries TRBV29-1 and TRBJ2-7; 8 bases are a match to TRBD1. V gave up 2 bases and J gave up 5 bases; unmatched junction bases: 5. In germline, CDR1 is SQVTM, CDR2 ANQGSEA. This CDR3 has 13 residues.

The chain couples TRBV18 to TRBJ1-2, with 8 bases matching TRBD1. The V gene end was trimmed by 2 bases and the J gene end by 4 bases; junction bases not matched to a gene: 9. This CDR3 is built from 16 residues. Germline V lookup: CDR1 KGHSH, CDR2 LQKENI. The CDR3 nucleotides read TGTGCCAGCTCACCAATAGAGGCAGGGACAGGCTATGGCTACACCTTC. Amino acids: CASSPIEAGTGYGYTF.

The chain joins TRBV11-2 to TRBJ1-1; no clear D gene. V lost 4 bases and J lost 0, with 15 bases in between. There are 16 residues in the CDR3. The germline V gene has CDR1 SGHAT and CDR2 FQNNGV. DNA of the CDR3: TGTGCCAGCAGCTCCCCCGGACTAGGTTTGAACACTGAAGCTTTCTTT. As protein: CASSSPGLGLNTEAFF.

Details on this clone: The junction shows a germline mismatch at one end, possibly a read error. The chain combines TRBV7-2 with TRBJ2-6, with a possible D match to TRBD1 (5 bases). The length of the CDR3 is 15 residues. The germline CDR1 and CDR2 sequences are SGHTA and FQGNSA. The CDR3 DNA is TGTGCCAGCAGCTTCAAGCTACCTGGGGCCAACGGCCTGACTTTC. It yields the protein CASSFKLPGANGLTF.

This sequence joins TRBV5-6 and TRBJ2-7, with D perhaps matching TRBD2 (6 bases). The CDR3 length is 12 residues. Germline V gene sequence: CDR1 SGHDT, CDR2 YYEEEE. The V end was cut by 4 bases, the J end by 6 bases, with 11 bases between. The CDR3 protein is CASSSAGSEQYF. CDR3 nucleotides: TGTGCCAGCAGCAGTGCGGGATCCGAGCAGTACTTC.

V usage is TRBV2 and J usage is TRBJ2-7; 7 bases line up with TRBD1. The CDR3 has 14 amino acids. Germline CDR1 reads SNHLY; CDR2 reads FYNNEI. The V segment lost 4 bases and the J segment 3 bases; nucleotides outside the gene matches: 6. CDR3 region: CASSGDRGGYEQYF. CDR3 DNA: TGTGCCAGCAGTGGGGACAGAGGTGGCTACGAGCAGTACTTC.

The J gene is TRBJ2-1, the V gene TRBV10-1; D may be TRBD1 (7 bases). V was clipped by 3 bases and J by 2 bases, with 11 bases between them. The CDR3 sequence is 15 residues long. Per germline, CDR1 WNHNN and CDR2 SYGVQD (reference sequence). The CDR3 protein is CASSESRGAYNEQFF. The CDR3 DNA reads TGCGCCAGCAGTGAATCCAGGGGGGCCTACAATGAGCAGTTCTTC.

The J gene is TRBJ2-3, the V gene TRBV11-3, with D tentatively TRBD2 (6 bases). Germline lookup yields CDR1 SGHNT and CDR2 YENEEA. Trimming removed 5 bases from V and 4 bases from J, with 16 bases in between. The CDR3 is 15 amino acids. The CDR3 bases are TGTGCCAGCAGCCCACGGAACGGGAGTGCAGATACGCAGTATTTT. Protein: CASSPRNGSADTQYF.

The CDR3 DNA reads TGTGCCAGCGGGTTGGGAGGGGGGACTGAAGCTTTCTTT. Translated, it gives CASGLGGGTEAFF. V and J are TRBV7-3 and TRBJ1-1; TRBD1 might be the D (6 bases). The germline V and J ends were trimmed by 8 bases and 5 bases, with 15 bases remaining between them. CDR1 is SGHTA, CDR2 FQGTGA, per germline. The CDR3 runs to 13 residues. Based on the CDR3 plus reference TRBV7-3 and TRBJ1-1, the full variable domain is GAGVSQTPSNKVTEKGKYVELRCDPISGHTALYWYRQSLGQGPEFLIYFQGTGAADDSGLPNDRFFAVRPEGSVSTLKIQRTERGDSAVYLCASGLGGGTEAFFGQGTRLTVV.

V is TRBV7-2 and J is TRBJ2-1, with 8 bases that match TRBD2. Germline CDR1 and CDR2: SGHTA and FQGNSA. Trimming cost V 3 bases and J 11 bases; bases outside gene matches: 3. The CDR3 is 12 residues long. CDR3 residues: CASSLAGGKQFF. CDR3 bases: TGTGCCAGCAGCTTGGCGGGGGGCAAGCAGTTCTTC.